Presented here are 12 T cell receptor beta chains from one specimen sequenced in a study of shared clonotypes between healthy human individuals. Sequenced by immunoSEQ multiplex PCR; TCRdb stores in-frame clones only, minus some. The sample shows some 790,000 clones, over 60% of them seen only once. Sequenced sample: memory CD4+ T cells sorted from blood. Specified subset: CD45RA-negative fraction. The receptors derive from a woman aged 25 to 45 in good health.

V is TRBV28 and J is TRBJ1-1; no definite D call. The germline CDR1 and CDR2 sequences are MDHEN and SYDVKM. The V gene lost 7 bases and the J gene lost 1 base, with 4 bases spanning the gap. There are 11 residues in the CDR3. This CDR3 is CASIENTEAFF. The CDR3 DNA reads TGTGCCAGCATCGAGAACACTGAAGCTTTCTTT.

On this clone itself: Other DNA sequences in the sample encode the same CDR3. The J gene is TRBJ2-7, the V gene TRBV20-1; D is unresolved. Germline assignment: CDR1 DFQATT and CDR2 SNEGSKA (reference sequence). The CDR3 length is 11 residues. The ends were cut back, 3 bases at V and 3 bases at J, with 6 bases in the middle. DNA for the CDR3: TGCAGTGCTAGGGGTTTCTACGAGCAGTACTTC. The encoded protein is CSARGFYEQYF.

The chain employs TRBV5-6 and TRBJ2-5, with no clear D. Germline V gene lookup returns CDR1 SGHDT and CDR2 YYEEEE. CDR3 length: 13 amino acids. V shed 4 bases and J shed 5 bases, with 12 bases lying between them. CDR3 sequence reads: CASSAVSGETQYF. CDR3 nucleotide sequence: TGTGCCAGCAGCGCTGTGTCCGGGGAGACCCAGTACTTC.

The rearrangement uses TRBV2 and TRBJ2-1, with 10 bases matching TRBD2. The V gene's germline CDR1 is SNHLY and CDR2 FYNNEI. J lost 4 bases, V lost 6 bases, and 6 bases had no gene match. The length of the CDR3 is 15 residues. The CDR3 DNA reads as TGTGCCAGCAGGGTACTAGCGGGATCTTACAATGAGCAGTTCTTC. It specifies CASRVLAGSYNEQFF.

This chain joins TRBV28 and TRBJ2-4; TRBD1 might be the D (6 bases). Germline CDR1 is MDHEN and CDR2 is SYDVKM. V was shortened by 6 bases and J by 4 bases, with 10 bases between the two germline ends. The length of the CDR3 is 13 residues. CDR3 bases: TGTGCCAGCAGCGGACAGCCTAAAAACATTCAGTACTTC. Translation: CASSGQPKNIQYF.

This sequence joins TRBV2 and TRBJ2-1, with TRBD2 matching over 9 bases. Trimming at V came to 2 bases and at J to 6 bases, leaving 5 bases not matched to a gene. Germline values: CDR1 SNHLY, CDR2 FYNNEI. The CDR3 is 15 residues long. The chain's CDR3 is CASSESGLALNEQFF. The CDR3 bases are TGTGCCAGCAGTGAATCCGGACTAGCGCTCAATGAGCAGTTCTTC.

V gene TRBV5-5 combines with J gene TRBJ1-1, with D unresolved. This CDR3 region has 13 residues. Germline-derived CDR1 and CDR2 are SGHKS and YYEKEE (reference sequence). V dropped 1 base and J dropped 0 bases, with 4 bases sitting between them. CDR3: CASSLFMNTEAFF. CDR3 nucleotides: TGTGCCAGCAGCTTGTTCATGAACACTGAAGCTTTCTTT.

The chain joins TRBV7-2 to TRBJ2-1; D is uncertain. CDR3 size: 14 residues. V was clipped by 3 bases and J by 6 bases, with 12 bases between them. Germline CDR1 SGHTA, CDR2 FQGNSA. Here the CDR3 reads CASSLTVAVNEQFF. CDR3 nucleotides: TGTGCCAGCAGCTTGACGGTGGCGGTCAATGAGCAGTTCTTC.

This sequence joins TRBV5-1 and TRBJ2-7, with TRBD2 matching over 7 bases. Germline-derived CDR1 and CDR2 are SGHRS and YFSETQ. V trimming: 0 bases; J trimming: 6 bases; junction bases outside the gene matches: 9. The CDR3 consists of 15 residues. In DNA form, the CDR3 reads TGCGCCAGCAGCTTGGTAGGGACTACAGGACGCGAGCAGTACTTC. This gives the protein CASSLVGTTGREQYF.

The chain has TRBV19 and TRBJ2-3; D remains unclear. V lost 6 bases and J lost 0, with 4 bases in between. CDR1 and CDR2 from the germline V gene are LNHDA and SQIVND (reference sequence). This CDR3 has 12 amino acids. CDR3 nucleotide sequence: TGTGCCAGTAGCGGTAGCACAGATACGCAGTATTTT. Translating gives CASSGSTDTQYF. The full variable domain, in which reference TRBV19 and TRBJ2-3 provide the parts outside the CDR3, is DGGITQSPKYLFRKEGQNVTLSCEQNLNHDAMYWYRQDPGQGLRLIYYSQIVNDFQKGDIAEGYSVSREKKESFPLTVTSAQKNPTAFYLCASSGSTDTQYFGPGTRLTVL.

This clone was detected a few times. The chain uses TRBV7-8 and TRBJ1-1, with D hard to call. Per the germline V gene, CDR1 is SGHVS and CDR2 is FQNEAQ. V was pared by 5 bases and J by 3 bases, with 16 bases between. This CDR3 is 15 amino acids long. CDR3 residues: CASSLREMSYTEAFF. As DNA, the CDR3 is TGTGCCAGCAGCCTCCGGGAGATGTCTTACACTGAAGCTTTCTTT.

The chain links TRBV27 to TRBJ2-7; 7 bases map to TRBD2. Germline-derived CDR1 and CDR2 are MNHEY and SMNVEV (reference sequence). V gave up 6 bases and J gave up 1 base; unmatched junction bases: 3. The CDR3 consists of 13 residues. CDR3 coding DNA: TGTGCCAGCAGGCGGACTAGTTCCTACGAGCAGTACTTC. Translated: CASRRTSSYEQYF.